This record concerns one T cell receptor beta chain sequence. One Seattle source followed patients from active infection through their disease course. The CDR3 has 15 residues. CDR1 is SGHDT, CDR2 YYEEEE, per germline. Germline trimming cut 5 bases from V and 2 bases from J; bases unmatched to any gene: 6. The record originates from a study of blood T cell repertoires in COVID-19. On the study more broadly: T cells, B-cell-depleted T cells, or PBMCs supplied cDNA or gDNA.

Methods used by the authors: Amplification with reference gene primers provided the estimates of nucleated cell counts. This table comes from immunoSEQ multiplex PCR, and its TCRdb copy is limited to in-frame clones, with some not included. Clone size and the V and J calls come from that table; the DNA yielded D and trimming. The data hold 100,000 to 150,000 clones, with roughly 89% observed a single time. The material sequenced was peripheral blood. This chain connects TRBV5-6 to TRBJ1-3; 8 nucleotides align to TRBD1. This TCR was recovered from a man between 60 and 75 years old with COVID-19, enrolled during active disease. The CDR3 nucleotides are TGTGCCAGCAGTCAGCAGGGGGCGGCTGGAAACACCATATATTTT. Protein sequence: CASSQQGAAGNTIYF.